A single sample gave rise to the 21 T cell receptor beta chains below, sequenced in a study of T cells in Graves' hyperthyroidism and ophthalmopathy. Amplified TCR beta CDR3 regions came from RNA transcripts. A first-round RT-PCR of the TCR CDR3 used the HTBI primer set. One entry per CDR3 protein results from TCRdb running MiXCR on the multiplex PCR reads. This repertoire shows hundreds of thousands of distinct CDR3 sequences, 15% to 20% found once; its top ten account for over 45%. Specimen: blood. All receptors come from a man in his forties with Graves' ophthalmopathy.

This clonotype was seen only a few times. This chain uses TRBV7-9 with TRBJ2-3; D not certain. V lost 1 base and J lost 5, with 7 bases in between. Germline loops: CDR1 SEHNR, CDR2 FQNEAQ (reference sequence). CDR3 length: 13 residues. The CDR3 here is CASSLELGDTQYF. CDR3 sequence (DNA): TGTGCCAGCAGCTTAGAGTTGGGAGATACGCAGTATTTT.

Details on this clonotype: A much larger clone is a single base away; this may be a read error. The chain couples TRBV7-8 to TRBJ2-5; possibly TRBD2 for D (5 bases). Germline V gives CDR1 SGHVS, CDR2 FQNEAQ. The CDR3 covers 14 residues. The CDR3 region is CTSSLTEVKETQYF. The CDR3 nucleotides are TGTACCAGCAGCTTAACGGAGGTCAAAGAGACCCAGTACTTC.

This clonotype was counted between two and nine times. The chain employs TRBV19 and TRBJ1-5; D perhaps matches TRBD1 (6 bases). Trimming cost V 1 base and J 5 bases, with 18 bases left between them. The V gene's germline CDR1 is LNHDA and CDR2 SQIVND (reference sequence). This CDR3 has 17 residues. CDR3 sequence reads: CASSIAWTASGDQPQHF. CDR3 nucleotide sequence: TGTGCCAGTAGTATAGCCTGGACAGCCTCAGGGGATCAGCCCCAGCATTTT.

The sample holds many counts of this clonotype. The rearrangement joins TRBV28 to TRBJ1-5, with a weak D call TRBD1 (6 bases). Germline assignment: CDR1 MDHEN and CDR2 SYDVKM. This CDR3 is 17 amino acids long. Trimming left V 9 bases short and J 2 bases short, with 23 bases between. The chain's CDR3 is CASNHRERVRGNQPQHF. CDR3 DNA: TGTGCCAGTAATCACAGGGAGAGGGTTCGGGGCAATCAGCCCCAGCATTTT.

The chain carries TRBV20-1 and TRBJ1-5; tentative D call: TRBD1 (5 bases). V was clipped by 1 base and J by 7 bases, with 14 bases between them. Germline assignment: CDR1 DFQATT and CDR2 SNEGSKA (reference sequence). The CDR3 is 14 amino acids. The CDR3, as DNA: TGCAGTGCTAGAGGTGTTGGGGGGTACCAGCCCCAGCATTTT. Protein sequence: CSARGVGGYQPQHF.

This clonotype has at least ten counts. The gene calls are TRBV5-1 and TRBJ2-2; 8 nucleotides line up with TRBD2. V lost 5 bases, J lost 4 bases, and 7 bases stayed unmatched. Germline CDR1 is SGHRS and CDR2 is YFSETQ. The CDR3 covers 15 residues. The CDR3: CASSYSGTSTGELFF. CDR3 DNA sequence: TGCGCCAGCAGTTACTCCGGGACTAGCACCGGGGAGCTGTTTTTT.

This chain links TRBV9 with TRBJ1-2; perhaps TRBD1 as D (5 bases). Trimming shortened V by 2 bases and J by 5 bases, and 13 bases separated the two germline ends. The CDR3 length is 14 residues. From germline, CDR1 is SGDLS and CDR2 YYNGEE. CDR3 amino acids: CASSVLPGNYGYTF. The CDR3 nucleotides read TGTGCCAGCAGCGTTCTGCCAGGGAATTATGGCTACACCTTC.

Regarding this clonotype: This sequence may be a read error, since a much larger clone differs from it by one base. The gene calls are TRBV28 and TRBJ2-3; 11 nucleotides align to TRBD2. Germline V gene lookup returns CDR1 MDHEN and CDR2 SYDVKM. This CDR3 contains 15 residues. The CDR3 region has the DNA TGTACCAGCAGTTTAACACTAGCGGGAGCCGATACGCAGTATTTT. Protein sequence: CTSSLTLAGADTQYF.

As regards this clonotype: A much larger clonotype is one base distant, so this may be a read error. This chain joins TRBV2 and TRBJ2-7; 8 positions agree with TRBD1. The CDR3 totals 17 residues. V was clipped by 4 bases and J by 2 bases; unmatched bases: 13. Germline V gene data show CDR1 as SNHLY and CDR2 as FYNNEI. CDR3 sequence reads: CASSGGQGTITTYEQYF. CDR3 in DNA: TGTGCCAGCAGTGGTGGACAGGGTACCATTACCACCTACGAGCAGTACTTC.

This clonotype was seen a handful of times. This chain connects TRBV12-3 or TRBV12-4 to TRBJ1-1; TRBD1 is a possible D gene (6 bases). Trimming left V 6 bases short and J 1 base short, with 15 bases between. The CDR3 is 15 amino acids. The CDR3 DNA reads as TGTGCCAGCAGGTTCCCGGGACAACAGAACACTGAAGCTTTCTTT. Translation gives CASRFPGQQNTEAFF.

Ten or more counts support this clonotype. V gene TRBV7-2 combines with J gene TRBJ2-7; 11 bases map to TRBD2. CDR3 length equals 14 residues. Germline V gene lookup returns CDR1 SGHTA and CDR2 FQGNSA. The V and J ends lost 3 bases and 4 bases, in that order; junction bases with no gene match: 2. The CDR3 is CASSFTSGRYEQYF. The CDR3 bases are TGTGCCAGCAGCTTTACTAGCGGGAGATACGAGCAGTACTTC.

On this clonotype: The junction shows a germline mismatch at one end, possibly a read error. The rearrangement uses TRBV11-2 and TRBJ1-1; D remains unclear. Germline values: CDR1 SGHAT, CDR2 FQNNGV. This CDR3 spans 16 amino acids. The CDR3 protein is CASSQDRRTVNTEAFF. The CDR3 DNA reads TGCGCCAGCAGCCAAGATCGTCGGACTGTGAACACTGAAGCTTTCTTT.

In its sample, this clonotype was seen a few times. This chain connects TRBV11-2 to TRBJ1-4; 7 positions match TRBD1. The V and J ends lost 5 bases and 0 bases, in that order; junction bases with no gene match: 12. The germline gives CDR1 SGHAT, CDR2 FQNNGV. This CDR3 has 18 residues. CDR3: CASSPSTGPSPTNEKLFF. As DNA, the CDR3 is TGTGCCAGCAGCCCATCGACAGGGCCTAGCCCAACTAATGAAAAACTGTTTTTT.

This chain joins TRBV7-2 and TRBJ2-7; 9 nucleotides agree with TRBD2. The V segment lost 5 bases and the J segment 6 bases; nucleotides outside the gene matches: 5. The CDR3 is 13 amino acids. CDR1 SGHTA and CDR2 FQGNSA come from the germline V gene. The chain's CDR3 is CASSRTSEGEQYF. The CDR3 DNA sequence: TGTGCCAGCAGCCGGACTAGCGAGGGCGAGCAGTACTTC.

This clonotype showed up just a few times. The chain uses TRBV20-1 and TRBJ2-1; 9 bases align to TRBD2. This CDR3 region has 14 residues. The germline gives CDR1 DFQATT, CDR2 SNEGSKA (reference sequence). V trimming: 7 bases; J trimming: 1 base; junction bases outside the gene matches: 5. The chain's CDR3 is CSGATSGSYNEQFF. The CDR3 nucleotides are TGCAGTGGAGCGACTAGCGGATCCTACAATGAGCAGTTCTTC.

This chain uses TRBV29-1 with TRBJ1-4; no reliable D call. Germline V lookup: CDR1 SQVTM, CDR2 ANQGSEA. Trimming removed 4 bases at V and 5 bases at J, with 5 bases between. The CDR3 runs to 11 residues. The CDR3 DNA reads as TGCAGCGTTGTGTTCAATGAAAAACTGTTTTTT. As protein: CSVVFNEKLFF.

This clonotype was counted only a few times. The chain has TRBV4-2 and TRBJ1-2; D call uncertain. Germline V gene lookup returns CDR1 LGHNA and CDR2 YNFKEQ. CDR3 length equals 13 residues. V was clipped by 0 bases and J by 9 bases, with 11 bases between them. Here the CDR3 reads CASSQDSLLSYTF. The CDR3 DNA sequence: TGTGCCAGCAGCCAAGATTCCCTATTAAGCTACACCTTC.

J is TRBJ2-2 and V is TRBV6-9; possible D gene TRBD1, 5 bases. The CDR3 consists of 16 residues. V was clipped by 4 bases and J by 4 bases, with 16 bases between them. The germline V gene encodes CDR1 MNHGY and CDR2 SVAAGI. The CDR3 loop reads CASSSYQGISTGELFF. CDR3 sequence (DNA): TGTGCCAGCAGTTCGTATCAGGGAATTAGCACCGGGGAGCTGTTTTTT.

This clonotype was seen ten or more times. The chain joins TRBV6-2 or TRBV6-3 to TRBJ1-2; unclear D gene. The CDR3 loop spans 12 amino acids. Trimming took 1 base from V and 8 from J, leaving 8 bases between them. Germline loops: CDR1 MNHEY, CDR2 SVGEGT. CDR3 amino acids: CASSYFGRGYTF. CDR3 in DNA: TGTGCCAGCAGTTACTTTGGGCGCGGCTACACCTTC.

This clonotype was seen many times. The gene calls are TRBV12-3 or TRBV12-4 and TRBJ2-2, with D maybe TRBD2 (6 bases). V was shortened by 7 bases and J by 5 bases, with 20 bases between the two germline ends. This CDR3 has 16 amino acids. The chain's CDR3 is CASTFIEPSVTGELFF. For the CDR3, the DNA is TGTGCCAGCACCTTCATTGAGCCTAGCGTGACCGGGGAGCTGTTTTTT.

In the case of this clonotype: Given a much more abundant clone one base away, this may be a read error. V usage is TRBV7-3 and J usage is TRBJ2-5; TRBD1 aligns across 9 bases. CDR3 length: 14 amino acids. CDR1 and CDR2 from the germline V gene are SGHTA and FQGTGA. CDR3 nucleotides: TGTACCAGCAGCTCCAAGACAGGGGGGGAGACCCAGTACTTC. This translates into CTSSSKTGGETQYF.